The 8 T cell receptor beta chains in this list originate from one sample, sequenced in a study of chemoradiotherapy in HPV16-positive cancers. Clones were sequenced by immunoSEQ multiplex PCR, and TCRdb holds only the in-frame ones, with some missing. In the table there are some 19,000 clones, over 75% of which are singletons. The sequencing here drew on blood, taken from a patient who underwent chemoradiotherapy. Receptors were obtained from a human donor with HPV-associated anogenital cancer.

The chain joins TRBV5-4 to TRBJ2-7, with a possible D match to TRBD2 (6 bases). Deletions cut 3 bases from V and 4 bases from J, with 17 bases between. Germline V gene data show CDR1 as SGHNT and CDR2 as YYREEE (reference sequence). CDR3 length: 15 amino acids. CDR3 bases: TGTGCCAGCAGCTGGGAGGAGGGGCTGGTGTACGAGCAGTACTTC. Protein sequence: CASSWEEGLVYEQYF. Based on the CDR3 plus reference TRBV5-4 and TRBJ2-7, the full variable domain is ETGVTQSPTHLIKTRGQQVTLRCSSQSGHNTVSWYQQALGQGPQFIFQYYREEENGRGNFPPRFSGLQFPNYSSELNVNALELDDSALYLCASSWEEGLVYEQYFGPGTRLTVT.

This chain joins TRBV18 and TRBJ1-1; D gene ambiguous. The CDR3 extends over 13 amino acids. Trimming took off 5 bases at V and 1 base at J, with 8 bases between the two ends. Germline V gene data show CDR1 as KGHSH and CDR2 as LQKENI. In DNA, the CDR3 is TGTGCCAGCTCAGAAACAGCGAACACTGAAGCTTTCTTT. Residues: CASSETANTEAFF.

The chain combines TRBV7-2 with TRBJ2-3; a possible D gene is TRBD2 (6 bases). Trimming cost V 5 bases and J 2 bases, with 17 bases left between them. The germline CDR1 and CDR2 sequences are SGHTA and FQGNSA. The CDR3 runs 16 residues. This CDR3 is CASSQTPGVNTDTQYF. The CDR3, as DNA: TGTGCCAGCAGCCAAACTCCGGGAGTGAACACAGATACGCAGTATTTT.

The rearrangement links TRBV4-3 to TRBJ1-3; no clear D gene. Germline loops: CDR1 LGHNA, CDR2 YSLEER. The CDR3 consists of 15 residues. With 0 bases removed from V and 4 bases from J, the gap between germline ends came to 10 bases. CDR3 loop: CASSQEHTTGNTIYF. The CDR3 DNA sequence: TGCGCCAGCAGCCAAGAGCATACGACGGGAAACACCATATATTTT.

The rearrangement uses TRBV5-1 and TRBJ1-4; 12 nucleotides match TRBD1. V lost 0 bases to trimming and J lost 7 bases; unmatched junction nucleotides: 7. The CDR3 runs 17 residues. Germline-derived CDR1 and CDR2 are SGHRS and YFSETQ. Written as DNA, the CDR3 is TGCGCCAGCAGCTTGGCGGGACAGGGGGCGCGGGGTGAAAAACTGTTTTTT. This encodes CASSLAGQGARGEKLFF.

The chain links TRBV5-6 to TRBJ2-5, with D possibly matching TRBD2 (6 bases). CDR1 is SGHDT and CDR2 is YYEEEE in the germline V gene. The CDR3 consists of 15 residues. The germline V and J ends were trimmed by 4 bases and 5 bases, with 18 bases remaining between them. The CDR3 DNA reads TGTGCCAGCAGCCGGTCGCTGGGACTCGGGGAGACCCAGTACTTC. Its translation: CASSRSLGLGETQYF.

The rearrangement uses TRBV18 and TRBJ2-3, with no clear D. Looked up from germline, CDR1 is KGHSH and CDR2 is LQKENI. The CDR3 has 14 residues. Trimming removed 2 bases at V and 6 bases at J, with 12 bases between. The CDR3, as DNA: TGTGCCAGCTCACCAGTTAACAACTTGGATACGCAGTATTTT. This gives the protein CASSPVNNLDTQYF. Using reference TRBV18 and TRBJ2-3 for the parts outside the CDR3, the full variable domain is NAGVMQNPRHLVRRRGQEARLRCSPMKGHSHVYWYRQLPEEGLKFMVYLQKENIIDESGMPKERFSAEFPKEGPSILRIQQVVRGDSAAYFCASSPVNNLDTQYFGPGTRLTVL.

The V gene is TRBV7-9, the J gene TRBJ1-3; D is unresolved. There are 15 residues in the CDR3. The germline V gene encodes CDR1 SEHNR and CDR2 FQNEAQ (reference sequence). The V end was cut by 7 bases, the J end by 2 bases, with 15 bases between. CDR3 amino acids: CASTPGMNAGNTIYF. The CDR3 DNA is TGTGCCAGCACCCCCGGGATGAACGCTGGAAACACCATATATTTT.